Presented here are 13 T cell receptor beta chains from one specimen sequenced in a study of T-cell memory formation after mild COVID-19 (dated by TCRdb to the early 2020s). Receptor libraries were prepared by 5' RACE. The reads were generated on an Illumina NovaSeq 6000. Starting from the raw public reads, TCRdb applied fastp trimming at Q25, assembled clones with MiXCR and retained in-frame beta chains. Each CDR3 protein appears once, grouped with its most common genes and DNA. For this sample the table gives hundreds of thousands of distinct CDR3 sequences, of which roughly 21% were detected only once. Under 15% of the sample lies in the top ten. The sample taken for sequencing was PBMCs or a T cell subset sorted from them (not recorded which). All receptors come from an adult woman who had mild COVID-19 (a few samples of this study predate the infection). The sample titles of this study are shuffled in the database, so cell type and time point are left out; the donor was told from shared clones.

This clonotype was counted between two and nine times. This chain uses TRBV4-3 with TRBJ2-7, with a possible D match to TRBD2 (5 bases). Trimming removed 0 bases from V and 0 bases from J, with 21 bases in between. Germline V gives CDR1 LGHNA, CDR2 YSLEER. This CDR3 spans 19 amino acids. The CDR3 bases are TGCGCCAGCAGCCAAGATCTCCCTGGACTCGGGCACCCCTCCTACGAGCAGTACTTC. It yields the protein CASSQDLPGLGHPSYEQYF.

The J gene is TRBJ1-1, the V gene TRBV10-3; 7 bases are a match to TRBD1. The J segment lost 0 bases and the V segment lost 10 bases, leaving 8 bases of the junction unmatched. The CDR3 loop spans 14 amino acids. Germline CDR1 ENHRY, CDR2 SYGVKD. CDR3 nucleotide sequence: TGTGCCACCCAGACAGGGTCGATGAACACTGAAGCTTTCTTT. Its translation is CATQTGSMNTEAFF.

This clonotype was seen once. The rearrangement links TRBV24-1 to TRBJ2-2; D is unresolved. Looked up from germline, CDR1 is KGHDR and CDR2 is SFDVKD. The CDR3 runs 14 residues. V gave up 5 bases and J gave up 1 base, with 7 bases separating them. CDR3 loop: CATSAAVNTGELFF. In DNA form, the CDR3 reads TGTGCCACCAGTGCGGCGGTGAACACCGGGGAGCTGTTTTTT.

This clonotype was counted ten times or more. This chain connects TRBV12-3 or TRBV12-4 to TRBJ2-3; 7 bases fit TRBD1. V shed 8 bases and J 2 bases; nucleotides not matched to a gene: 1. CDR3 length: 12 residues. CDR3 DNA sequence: TGTGCCAGCGGGACAGCCACAGATACGCAGTATTTT. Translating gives CASGTATDTQYF.

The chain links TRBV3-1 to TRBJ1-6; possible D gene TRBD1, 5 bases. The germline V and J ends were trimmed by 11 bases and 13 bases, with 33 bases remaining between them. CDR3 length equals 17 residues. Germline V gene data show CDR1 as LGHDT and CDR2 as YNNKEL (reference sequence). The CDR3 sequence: CASAPGGSFIRDGPLHF. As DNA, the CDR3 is TGTGCCTCAGCTCCGGGAGGTAGTTTTATCAGGGACGGGCCCCTCCACTTT.

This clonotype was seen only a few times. The CDR3 loop is CSARDPGTSGHNEQFF. The DNA of the CDR3 is TGCAGTGCTAGAGATCCCGGGACTAGCGGACACAATGAGCAGTTCTTC. The rearrangement joins TRBV20-1 to TRBJ2-1; TRBD2 matches at 11 bases. The CDR3 runs 16 residues. Trimming removed 0 bases from V and 5 bases from J; junction bases left unmatched: 6. Germline lookup yields CDR1 DFQATT and CDR2 SNEGSKA (reference sequence).

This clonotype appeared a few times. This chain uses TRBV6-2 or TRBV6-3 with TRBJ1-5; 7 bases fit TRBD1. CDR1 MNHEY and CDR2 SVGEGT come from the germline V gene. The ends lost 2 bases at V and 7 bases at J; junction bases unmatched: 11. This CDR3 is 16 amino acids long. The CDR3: CASSYTGDSRLQPQHF. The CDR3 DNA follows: TGTGCCAGCAGTTACACCGGGGACAGCCGCCTCCAGCCCCAGCATTTT.

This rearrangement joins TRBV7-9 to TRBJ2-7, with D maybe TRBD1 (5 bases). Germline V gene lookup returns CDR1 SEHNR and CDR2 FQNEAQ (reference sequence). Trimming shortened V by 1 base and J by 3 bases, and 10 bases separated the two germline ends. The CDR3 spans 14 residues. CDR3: CASSLGGLYYEQYF. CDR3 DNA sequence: TGTGCCAGCAGCTTAGGGGGCTTATACTACGAGCAGTACTTC.

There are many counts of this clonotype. The CDR3 bases are TGTGCCAGCAGCCAAGGGGGCGGGCGGGTCCAAGAGACCCAGTACTTC. It yields the protein CASSQGGGRVQETQYF. The rearrangement links TRBV4-2 to TRBJ2-5; the D gene could be TRBD1 or TRBD2 (5 bases each). The CDR3 is 16 amino acids. V was clipped by 1 base and J by 1 base, with 13 bases between them. Germline CDR1 LGHNA, CDR2 YNFKEQ.

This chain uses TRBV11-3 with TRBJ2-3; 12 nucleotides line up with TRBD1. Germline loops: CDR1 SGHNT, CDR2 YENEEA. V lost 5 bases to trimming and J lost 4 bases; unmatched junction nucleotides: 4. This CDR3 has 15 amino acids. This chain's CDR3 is CASSDWDRGPDTQYF. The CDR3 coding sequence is TGTGCCAGCAGCGATTGGGACAGGGGGCCAGATACGCAGTATTTT. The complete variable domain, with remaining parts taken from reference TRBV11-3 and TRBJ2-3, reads EAGVVQSPRYKIIEKKQPVAFWCNPISGHNTLYWYLQNLGQGPELLIRYENEEAVDDSQLPKDRFSAERLKGVDSTLKIQPAELGDSAVYLCASSDWDRGPDTQYFGPGTRLTVL.

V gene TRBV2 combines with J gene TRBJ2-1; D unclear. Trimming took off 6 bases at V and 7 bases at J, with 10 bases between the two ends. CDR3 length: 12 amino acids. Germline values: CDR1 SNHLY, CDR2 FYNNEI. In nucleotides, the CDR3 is TGTGCCAGCAGCCCTCTCCTTAATGAGCAGTTCTTC. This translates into CASSPLLNEQFF.

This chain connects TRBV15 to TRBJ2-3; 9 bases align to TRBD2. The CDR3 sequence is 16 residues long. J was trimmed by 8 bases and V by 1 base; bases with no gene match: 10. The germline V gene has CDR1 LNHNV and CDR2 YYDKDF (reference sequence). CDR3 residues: CATSRAGRGGEITQYF. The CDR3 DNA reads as TGTGCCACCAGCAGAGCCGGTCGCGGGGGGGAGATTACGCAGTATTTT.

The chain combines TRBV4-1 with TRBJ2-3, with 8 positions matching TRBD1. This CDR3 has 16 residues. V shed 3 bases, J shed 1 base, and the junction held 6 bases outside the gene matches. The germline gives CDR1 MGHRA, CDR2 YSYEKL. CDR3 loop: CASSHLRGQGTDTQYF. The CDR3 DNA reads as TGCGCCAGCAGCCACCTGAGGGGACAGGGCACAGATACGCAGTATTTT.